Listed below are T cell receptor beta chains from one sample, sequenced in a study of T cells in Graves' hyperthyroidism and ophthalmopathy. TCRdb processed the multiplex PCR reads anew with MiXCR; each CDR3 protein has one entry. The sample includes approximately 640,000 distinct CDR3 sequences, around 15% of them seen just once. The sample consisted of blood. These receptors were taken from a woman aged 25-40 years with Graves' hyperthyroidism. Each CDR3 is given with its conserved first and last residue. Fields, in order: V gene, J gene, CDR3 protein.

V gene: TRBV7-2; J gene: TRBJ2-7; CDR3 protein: CASSPTSGPRSGQYF
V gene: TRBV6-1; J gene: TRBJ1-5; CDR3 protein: CASRRDRVQLSNQPQHF
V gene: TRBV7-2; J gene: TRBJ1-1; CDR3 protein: CASSPLRRDSTEAFF
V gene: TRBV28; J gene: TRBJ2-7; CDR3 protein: CASSFPPAGYEQYF
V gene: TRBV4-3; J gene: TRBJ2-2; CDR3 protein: CASSRDLGGELFF
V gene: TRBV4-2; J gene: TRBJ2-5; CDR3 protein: CASSQDRTKTQYF
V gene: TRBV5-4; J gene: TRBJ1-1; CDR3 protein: CASSEIQGRAEAFF
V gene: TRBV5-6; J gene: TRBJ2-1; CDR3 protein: CASSKMRSGDNEQFF
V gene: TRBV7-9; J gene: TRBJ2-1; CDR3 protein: CASSSQAASNEQFF
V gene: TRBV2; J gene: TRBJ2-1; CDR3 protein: CASSEWREAGNEQFF
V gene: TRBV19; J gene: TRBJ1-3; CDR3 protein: CASEDSSGNTIYF
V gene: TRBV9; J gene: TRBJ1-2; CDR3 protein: CASSPGQGTYGYTF
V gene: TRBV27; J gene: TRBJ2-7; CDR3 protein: CASCPSGVSYEQYF
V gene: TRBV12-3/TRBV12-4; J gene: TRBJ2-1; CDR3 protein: CASSFESGRANEQFF
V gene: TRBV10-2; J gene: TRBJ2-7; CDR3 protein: CASSEDRGEYEQYF
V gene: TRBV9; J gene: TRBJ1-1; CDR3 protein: CASSVDEGSTQAFF
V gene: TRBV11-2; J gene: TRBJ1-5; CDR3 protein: CASSLHGGNQPQHF
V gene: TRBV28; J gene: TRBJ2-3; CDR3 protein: CATRDRGAADTQYF
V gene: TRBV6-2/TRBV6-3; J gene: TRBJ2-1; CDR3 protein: CASRPLAGYNEQFF
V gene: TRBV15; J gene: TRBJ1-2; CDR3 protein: CATSTTGYGYTF
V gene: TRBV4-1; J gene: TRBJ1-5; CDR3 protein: CASMPSVGQSNQPQHF
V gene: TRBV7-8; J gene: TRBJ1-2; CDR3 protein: CASSLGRRRGFYGYTF
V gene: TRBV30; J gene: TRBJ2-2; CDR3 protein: CAWSGAGGTTGELFF
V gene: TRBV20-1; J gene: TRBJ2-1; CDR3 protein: CSARGTYNEQFF
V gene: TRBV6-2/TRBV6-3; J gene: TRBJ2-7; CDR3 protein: CASSGRQGTSYEQYF
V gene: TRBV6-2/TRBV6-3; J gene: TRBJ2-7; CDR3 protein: CATWEVHEQYF
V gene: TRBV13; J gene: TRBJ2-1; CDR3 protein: CASRGSQGLLYNEQFF
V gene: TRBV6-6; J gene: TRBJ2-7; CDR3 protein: CASSYRDRTDEQYF
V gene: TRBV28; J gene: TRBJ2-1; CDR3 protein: CASRPGPYNEQFF
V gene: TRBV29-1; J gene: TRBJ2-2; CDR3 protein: CSVLAGTNTGELFF
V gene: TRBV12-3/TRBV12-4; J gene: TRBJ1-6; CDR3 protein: CASSPDSFQGSPLHF
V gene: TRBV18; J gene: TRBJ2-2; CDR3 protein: CASSPTQRDTGELFF
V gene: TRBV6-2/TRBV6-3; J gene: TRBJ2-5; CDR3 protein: CASSYLGVEETQYF
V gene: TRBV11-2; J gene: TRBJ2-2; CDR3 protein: CASSLGSVVTGNTGELFF
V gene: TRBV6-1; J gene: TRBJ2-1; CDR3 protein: CASMTGGLREQFF
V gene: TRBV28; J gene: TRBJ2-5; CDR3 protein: CASRRTGAGETQYF
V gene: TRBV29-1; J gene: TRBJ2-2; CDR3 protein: CSVEGQTGELFF
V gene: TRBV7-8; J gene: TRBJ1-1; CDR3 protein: CASSLDIDTEAFF
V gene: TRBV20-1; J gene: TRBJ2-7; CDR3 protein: CSASRLAGYEQYF
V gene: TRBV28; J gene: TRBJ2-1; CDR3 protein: CASSFQIYEQFF
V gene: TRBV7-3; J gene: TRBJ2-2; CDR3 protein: CASSLRHGPTGELFF
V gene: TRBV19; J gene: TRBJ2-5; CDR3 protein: CASMKGAGGRMGETQYF
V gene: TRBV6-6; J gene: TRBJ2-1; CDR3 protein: CASSYSTGGNEQFF
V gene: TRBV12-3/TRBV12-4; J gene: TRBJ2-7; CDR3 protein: CASTLGGERGYEQYF
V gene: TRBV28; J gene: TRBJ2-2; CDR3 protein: CASSPPARDTYTGELFF
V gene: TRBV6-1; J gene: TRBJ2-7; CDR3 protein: CPSREAGDPYDQYF
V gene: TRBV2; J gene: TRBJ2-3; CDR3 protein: CASSPLKTSPPDTQYF
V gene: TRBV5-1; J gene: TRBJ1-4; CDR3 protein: CASSSRYNEKLFF
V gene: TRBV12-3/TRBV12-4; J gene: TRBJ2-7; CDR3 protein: CASSLSGAGNEQYF
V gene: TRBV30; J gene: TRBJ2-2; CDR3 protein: CAWSDAGLGELFF